Reported below is one T cell receptor beta chain. The entry originates in a study of T cells in Graves' hyperthyroidism and ophthalmopathy. RNA transcripts yielded amplified TCR beta CDR3 regions. An initial round of RT-PCR targeting the TCR CDR3 relied on the HTBI primer set. Each CDR3 protein gets one entry after TCRdb re-called the multiplex PCR reads with MiXCR. The sample contains tens of thousands of distinct CDR3 sequences, 45% to 65% of which appear only once. Looked up from germline, CDR1 is KGHDR and CDR2 is SFDVKD. Trimming stripped 7 bases from V and 3 bases from J, with 8 bases between. The CDR3 sequence is 13 residues long. Stable hyperthyroidism: no ophthalmopathy progression over 18 months of follow-up. Exclusion of a patient resulted from uncontrolled infection, other autoimmune disease, pregnancy or lactation.

The sample comprised peripheral blood or thyroid tissue (not recorded which). The clonotype was recovered from a man aged 18 to 30 with Graves' hyperthyroidism. The chain combines TRBV24-1 with TRBJ2-2; D is unresolved. The CDR3 DNA reads as TGTGCCACCAGCGACCTGGACACCGGGGAGCTGTTTTTT. This codes for CATSDLDTGELFF.